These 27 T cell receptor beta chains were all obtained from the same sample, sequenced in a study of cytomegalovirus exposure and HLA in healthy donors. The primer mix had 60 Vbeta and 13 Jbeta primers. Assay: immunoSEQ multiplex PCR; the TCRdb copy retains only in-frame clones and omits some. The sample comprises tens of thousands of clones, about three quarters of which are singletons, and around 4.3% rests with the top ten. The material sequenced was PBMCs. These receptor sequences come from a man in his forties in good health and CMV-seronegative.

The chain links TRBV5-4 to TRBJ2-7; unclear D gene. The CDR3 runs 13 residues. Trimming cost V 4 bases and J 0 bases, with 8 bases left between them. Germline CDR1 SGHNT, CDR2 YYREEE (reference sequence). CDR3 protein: CASSTVSSYEQYF. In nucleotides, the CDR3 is TGTGCCAGCAGCACTGTAAGCTCCTACGAGCAGTACTTC.

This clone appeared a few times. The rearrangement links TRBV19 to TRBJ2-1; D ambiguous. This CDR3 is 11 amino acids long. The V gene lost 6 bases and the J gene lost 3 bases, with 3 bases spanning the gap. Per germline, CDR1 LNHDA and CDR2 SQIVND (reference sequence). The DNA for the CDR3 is TGTGCCAGTAGCTACTACAATGAGCAGTTCTTC. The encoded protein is CASSYYNEQFF. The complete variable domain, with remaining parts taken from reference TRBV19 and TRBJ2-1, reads DGGITQSPKYLFRKEGQNVTLSCEQNLNHDAMYWYRQDPGQGLRLIYYSQIVNDFQKGDIAEGYSVSREKKESFPLTVTSAQKNPTAFYLCASSYYNEQFFGPGTRLTVL.

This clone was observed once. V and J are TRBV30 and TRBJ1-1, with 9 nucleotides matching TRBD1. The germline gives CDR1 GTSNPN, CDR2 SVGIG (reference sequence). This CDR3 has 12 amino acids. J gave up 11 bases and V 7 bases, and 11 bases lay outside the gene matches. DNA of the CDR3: TGTGCCTCGTCCCCGGGACAGGGATTGGCTTTCTTT. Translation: CASSPGQGLAFF. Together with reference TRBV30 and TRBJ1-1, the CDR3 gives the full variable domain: SQTIHQWPATLVQPVGSPLSLECTVEGTSNPNLYWYRQAAGRGLQLLFYSVGIGQISSEVPQNLSASRPQDRQFILSSKKLLLSDSGFYLCASSPGQGLAFFGQGTRLTVV.

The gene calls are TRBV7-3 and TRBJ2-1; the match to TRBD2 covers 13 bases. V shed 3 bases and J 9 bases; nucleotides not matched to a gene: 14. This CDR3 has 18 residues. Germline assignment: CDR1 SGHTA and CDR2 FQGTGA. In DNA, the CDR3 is TGTGCCAGCAGCTTCGACGGGACTAGCGGGATATTCGGGGGTGAGCAGTTCTTC. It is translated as CASSFDGTSGIFGGEQFF.

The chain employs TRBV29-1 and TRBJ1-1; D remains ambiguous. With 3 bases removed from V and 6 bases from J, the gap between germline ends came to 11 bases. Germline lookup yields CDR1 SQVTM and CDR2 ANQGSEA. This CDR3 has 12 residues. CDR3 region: CSVDSGIAEAFF. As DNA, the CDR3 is TGCAGCGTTGACTCCGGGATCGCTGAAGCTTTCTTT.

The CDR3 sequence: CASSRSEAYEQYF. CDR3 DNA: TGCGCCAGCAGCCGATCGGAGGCCTACGAGCAGTACTTC. V usage is TRBV4-1 and J usage is TRBJ2-7, with D perhaps TRBD2 (5 bases). In germline, CDR1 is MGHRA, CDR2 YSYEKL. V was pared by 4 bases and J by 2 bases, with 9 bases between. CDR3 length: 13 residues.

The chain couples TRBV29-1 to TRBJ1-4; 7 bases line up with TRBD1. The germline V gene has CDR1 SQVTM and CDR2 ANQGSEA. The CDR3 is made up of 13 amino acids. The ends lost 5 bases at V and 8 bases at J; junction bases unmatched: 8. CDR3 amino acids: CSVPGDSREKLFF. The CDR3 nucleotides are TGCAGCGTTCCCGGGGACAGTAGAGAAAAACTGTTTTTT.

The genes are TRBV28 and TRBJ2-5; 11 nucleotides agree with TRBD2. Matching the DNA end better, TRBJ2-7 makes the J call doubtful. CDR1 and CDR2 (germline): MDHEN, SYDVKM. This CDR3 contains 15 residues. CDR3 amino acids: CASSSPLAGDHEQYF. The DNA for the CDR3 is TGTGCCAGCAGTTCCCCACTAGCGGGAGATCACGAGCAGTACTTC.

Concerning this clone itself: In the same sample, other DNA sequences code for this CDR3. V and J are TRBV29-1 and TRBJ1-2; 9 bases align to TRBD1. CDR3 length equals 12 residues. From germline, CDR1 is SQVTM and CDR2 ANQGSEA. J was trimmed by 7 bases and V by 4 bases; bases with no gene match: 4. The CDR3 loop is CSVGDRGGGYTF. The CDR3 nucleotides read TGCAGCGTTGGTGACAGGGGGGGTGGCTACACCTTC.

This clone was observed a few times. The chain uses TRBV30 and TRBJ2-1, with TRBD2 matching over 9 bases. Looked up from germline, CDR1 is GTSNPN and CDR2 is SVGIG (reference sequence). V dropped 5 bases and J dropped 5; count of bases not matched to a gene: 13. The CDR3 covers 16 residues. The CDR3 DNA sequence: TGTGCCTGGGACTTTCCAAGCGGGAGGAGCGACAATGAGCAGTTCTTC. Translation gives CAWDFPSGRSDNEQFF.

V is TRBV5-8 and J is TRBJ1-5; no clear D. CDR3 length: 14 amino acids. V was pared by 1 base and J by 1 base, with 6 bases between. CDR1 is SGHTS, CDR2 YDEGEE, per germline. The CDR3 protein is CASSLSPSNQPQHF. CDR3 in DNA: TGTGCCAGCAGCTTGTCCCCGAGCAATCAGCCCCAGCATTTT.

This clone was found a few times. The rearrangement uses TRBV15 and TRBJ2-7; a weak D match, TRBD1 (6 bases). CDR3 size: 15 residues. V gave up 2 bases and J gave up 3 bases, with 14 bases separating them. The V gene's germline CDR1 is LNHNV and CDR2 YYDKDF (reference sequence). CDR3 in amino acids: CATSRSGTPNYEQYF. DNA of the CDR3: TGTGCCACCAGCAGATCCGGGACACCCAACTACGAGCAGTACTTC.

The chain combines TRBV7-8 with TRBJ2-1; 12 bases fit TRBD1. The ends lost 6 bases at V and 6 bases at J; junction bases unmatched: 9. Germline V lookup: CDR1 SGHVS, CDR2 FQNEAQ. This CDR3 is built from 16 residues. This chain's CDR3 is CASRGPGTGGGNEQFF. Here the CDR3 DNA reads TGTGCCAGCAGAGGGCCCGGGACAGGGGGCGGCAATGAGCAGTTCTTC.

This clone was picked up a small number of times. The CDR3 sequence is CASRPIAGGPPDTQYF. The CDR3 DNA follows: TGTGCCAGCAGACCTATAGCGGGAGGGCCCCCAGATACGCAGTATTTT. The rearrangement joins TRBV7-6 to TRBJ2-3, with 11 bases matching TRBD2. Trimming cost V 6 bases and J 4 bases; bases outside gene matches: 9. The CDR3 length is 16 residues. Germline assignment: CDR1 SGHVS and CDR2 FNYEAQ. The whole variable domain, filled in from reference TRBV7-6 and TRBJ2-3, reads GAGVSQSPRYKVTKRGQDVALRCDPISGHVSLYWYRQALGQGPEFLTYFNYEAQQDKSGLPNDRFSAERPEGSISTLTIQRTEQRDSAMYRCASRPIAGGPPDTQYFGPGTRLTVL.

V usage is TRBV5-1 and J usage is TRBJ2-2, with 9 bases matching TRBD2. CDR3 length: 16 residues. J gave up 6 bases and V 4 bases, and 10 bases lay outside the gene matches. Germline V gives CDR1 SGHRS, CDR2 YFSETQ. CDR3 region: CASSPISGSAPGELFF. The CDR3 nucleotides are TGCGCCAGCAGCCCTATTAGCGGGAGCGCACCCGGGGAGCTGTTTTTT.

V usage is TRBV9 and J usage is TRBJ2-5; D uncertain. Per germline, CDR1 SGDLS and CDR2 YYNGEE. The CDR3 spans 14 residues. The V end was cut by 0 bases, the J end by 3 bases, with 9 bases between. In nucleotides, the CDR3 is TGTGCCAGCAGCGTAGGCGGCAGTAAAGAGACCCAGTACTTC. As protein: CASSVGGSKETQYF.

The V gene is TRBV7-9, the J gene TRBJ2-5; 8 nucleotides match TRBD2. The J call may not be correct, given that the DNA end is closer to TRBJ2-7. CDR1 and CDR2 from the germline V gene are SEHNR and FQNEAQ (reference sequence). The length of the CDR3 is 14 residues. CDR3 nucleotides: TGTGCCAGCAGCTCGGGACTAGAGATTTTCGAGCAGTACTTC. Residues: CASSSGLEIFEQYF.

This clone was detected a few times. This CDR3 is CASSWRLAGKNEQFF. The DNA of the CDR3 is TGTGCCAGCAGCTGGCGACTAGCGGGAAAAAATGAGCAGTTCTTC. The J gene is TRBJ2-1, the V gene TRBV5-4; TRBD2 matches 11 bases. The CDR3 is 15 amino acids. CDR1 and CDR2 (germline): SGHNT, YYREEE (reference sequence). The J segment lost 7 bases and the V segment lost 3 bases, leaving 6 bases of the junction unmatched.

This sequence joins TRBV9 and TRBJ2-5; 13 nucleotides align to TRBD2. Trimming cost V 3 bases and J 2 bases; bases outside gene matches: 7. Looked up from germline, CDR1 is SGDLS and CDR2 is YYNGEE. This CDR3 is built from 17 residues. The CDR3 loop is CASSAPLAGGEQETQYF. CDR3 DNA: TGTGCCAGCAGCGCCCCACTAGCGGGAGGGGAGCAAGAGACCCAGTACTTC.

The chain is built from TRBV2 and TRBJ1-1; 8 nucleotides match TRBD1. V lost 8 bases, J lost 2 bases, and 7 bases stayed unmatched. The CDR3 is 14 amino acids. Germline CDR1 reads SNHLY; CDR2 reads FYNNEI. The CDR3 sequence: CASGLTGVNTEAFF. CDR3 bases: TGTGCCAGCGGACTGACAGGGGTCAACACTGAAGCTTTCTTT.

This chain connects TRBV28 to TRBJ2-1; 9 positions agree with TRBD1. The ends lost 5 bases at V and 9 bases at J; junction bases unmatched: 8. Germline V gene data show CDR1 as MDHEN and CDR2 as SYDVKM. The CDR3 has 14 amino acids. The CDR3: CASSPRQGVGEQFF. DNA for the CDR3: TGTGCCAGCAGTCCACGACAGGGGGTGGGTGAGCAGTTCTTC.

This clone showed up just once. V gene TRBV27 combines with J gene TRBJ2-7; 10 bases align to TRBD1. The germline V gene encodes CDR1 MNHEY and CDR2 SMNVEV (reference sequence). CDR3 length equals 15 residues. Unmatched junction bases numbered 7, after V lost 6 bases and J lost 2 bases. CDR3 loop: CASRRRDRGTYEQYF. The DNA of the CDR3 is TGTGCCAGCAGACGCCGGGACAGGGGAACCTACGAGCAGTACTTC.

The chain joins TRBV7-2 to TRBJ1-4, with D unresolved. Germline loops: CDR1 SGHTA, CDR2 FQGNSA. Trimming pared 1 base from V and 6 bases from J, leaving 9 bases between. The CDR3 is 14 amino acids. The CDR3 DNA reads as TGTGCCAGCAGCTTAGATTGGCAAGATGAAAAACTGTTTTTT. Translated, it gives CASSLDWQDEKLFF.

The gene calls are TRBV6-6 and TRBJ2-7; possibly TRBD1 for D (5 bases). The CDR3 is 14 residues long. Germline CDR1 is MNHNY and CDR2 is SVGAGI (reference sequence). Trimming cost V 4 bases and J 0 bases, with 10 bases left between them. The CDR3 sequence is CASSFTTASYEQYF. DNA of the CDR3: TGTGCCAGCAGTTTCACGACAGCCTCCTACGAGCAGTACTTC.

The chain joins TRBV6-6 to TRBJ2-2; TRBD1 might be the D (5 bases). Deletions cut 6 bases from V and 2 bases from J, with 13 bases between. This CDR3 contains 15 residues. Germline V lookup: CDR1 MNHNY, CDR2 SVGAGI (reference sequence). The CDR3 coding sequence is TGTGCCAGCAGGGGTGGGGCTTTAAACACCGGGGAGCTGTTTTTT. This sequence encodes CASRGGALNTGELFF.

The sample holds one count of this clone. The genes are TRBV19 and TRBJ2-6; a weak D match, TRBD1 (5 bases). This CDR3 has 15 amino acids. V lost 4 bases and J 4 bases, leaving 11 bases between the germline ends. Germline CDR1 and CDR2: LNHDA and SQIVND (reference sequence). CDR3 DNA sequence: TGTGCCAGTAGTAGTCAGGGCTCCGGGGCCAACGTCCTGACTTTC. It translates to CASSSQGSGANVLTF.

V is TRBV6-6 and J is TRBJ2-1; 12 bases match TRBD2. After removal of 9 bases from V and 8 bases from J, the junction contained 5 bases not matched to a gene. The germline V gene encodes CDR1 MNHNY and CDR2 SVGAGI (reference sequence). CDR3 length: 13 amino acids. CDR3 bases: TGTGCCAGTGCTAGCGGGAGGGGCTATGAGCAGTTCTTC. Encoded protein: CASASGRGYEQFF.